These 11 T cell receptor beta chains share one sample of origin, sequenced in a study of blood T cell repertoires in COVID-19. This table comes from immunoSEQ multiplex PCR, and its TCRdb copy is limited to in-frame clones, with some not included. Among around 200,000 clones listed, more than 85% were seen once. The material sequenced was peripheral blood. All receptors derive from a man younger than 45 with acute or convalescent COVID-19.

The chain links TRBV5-1 to TRBJ1-1, with 7 bases lining up with TRBD1. The germline CDR1 and CDR2 sequences are SGHRS and YFSETQ. This CDR3 is 14 amino acids long. J was trimmed by 1 base and V by 2 bases; bases with no gene match: 2. The DNA of the CDR3 is TGCGCCAGCAGCTTTGACAGGGAGAACACTGAAGCTTTCTTT. It is translated as CASSFDRENTEAFF.

This clone was observed a single time. The chain couples TRBV6-2 or TRBV6-3 to TRBJ2-1; tentatively, D is TRBD1 (5 bases). The CDR3 consists of 16 residues. Germline CDR1 is MNHEY and CDR2 is SVGEGT. V was shortened by 5 bases and J by 2 bases, with 16 bases between the two germline ends. The CDR3 nucleotides read TGTGCCAGCAGTGGGGCTGGCCCTCGGACCTACAATGAGCAGTTCTTC. It is translated as CASSGAGPRTYNEQFF.

The V call is TRBV28, the J call TRBJ1-4, with 7 bases fitting TRBD1. Per the germline V gene, CDR1 is MDHEN and CDR2 is SYDVKM. The V and J ends lost 4 bases and 5 bases, in that order; junction bases with no gene match: 10. This CDR3 spans 16 amino acids. CDR3 sequence reads: CASSYPPDRLNEKLFF. The CDR3 region has the DNA TGTGCCAGCAGTTACCCCCCGGACAGGTTAAATGAAAAACTGTTTTTT.

The CDR3 is CASSQVTGEAFF. CDR3 DNA: TGCGCCAGCAGCCAAGTAACGGGTGAAGCTTTCTTT. The V and J genes are TRBV4-1 and TRBJ1-1; no definite D call. This CDR3 region has 12 residues. The V end lost 1 base, the J end lost 7 bases, and 7 bases lay between the germline ends. Germline CDR1 reads MGHRA; CDR2 reads YSYEKL.

The chain employs TRBV5-1 and TRBJ2-3, with TRBD2 matching 13 bases. CDR3 length equals 17 residues. The germline gives CDR1 SGHRS, CDR2 YFSETQ. The trim removed 9 bases at V and 0 bases at J, leaving 10 bases unmatched. In DNA, the CDR3 is TGCGCCACCCGGGGGACTAGCGGGACGACTAGCACAGATACGCAGTATTTT. This codes for CATRGTSGTTSTDTQYF.

This clone turned up a few times. The chain is built from TRBV6-1 and TRBJ1-1; perhaps TRBD1 as D (5 bases). The germline V gene encodes CDR1 MNHNS and CDR2 SASEGT. This CDR3 contains 14 residues. The V and J ends lost 2 bases and 3 bases respectively, with 10 bases between them. The CDR3 DNA sequence: TGTGCCAGCAGTGAATGGTGGGGCGACACTGAAGCTTTCTTT. Translating it yields CASSEWWGDTEAFF.

This chain connects TRBV5-5 to TRBJ1-5; the match to TRBD1 covers 9 bases. CDR3 size: 16 residues. V gave up 3 bases and J gave up 3 bases; unmatched junction bases: 7. The germline CDR1 and CDR2 sequences are SGHKS and YYEKEE (reference sequence). CDR3 loop: CASSSGTGNNNQPQHF. The DNA for the CDR3 is TGTGCCAGCAGCTCGGGGACAGGGAATAACAATCAGCCCCAGCATTTT.

The sample holds a few counts of this clone. Other nucleotide sequences in the sample specify the same CDR3. The rearrangement joins TRBV5-1 to TRBJ1-5, with D possibly matching TRBD1 (6 bases). V was pared by 3 bases and J by 5 bases, with 12 bases between. The CDR3 totals 14 residues. Looked up from germline, CDR1 is SGHRS and CDR2 is YFSETQ. The CDR3 DNA follows: TGCGCCAGCAGCTCGACAGGACGGGATCAGCCCCAGCATTTT. Translation: CASSSTGRDQPQHF.

The rearrangement joins TRBV15 to TRBJ2-7; 8 bases are shared with TRBD2. This CDR3 has 15 residues. The J segment lost 2 bases and the V segment lost 5 bases, leaving 8 bases of the junction unmatched. The germline V gene has CDR1 LNHNV and CDR2 YYDKDF (reference sequence). This chain's CDR3 is CATSRGGGEAYEQYF. The CDR3 nucleotides are TGTGCCACCAGCCGGGGGGGAGGGGAGGCCTACGAGCAGTACTTC.

The gene calls are TRBV19 and TRBJ1-2; weak D call: TRBD1 (6 bases). Trimming took off 5 bases at V and 8 bases at J, with 15 bases between the two ends. The CDR3 is 13 residues long. CDR1 LNHDA and CDR2 SQIVND come from the germline V gene (reference sequence). CDR3 region: CASSPTGTGGYTF. CDR3 nucleotides: TGTGCCAGTAGTCCCACAGGGACGGGAGGCTACACCTTC.

As DNA, the CDR3 is TGTGCCAGCTCCCTCGTCCTGGGACAGGGGCACGGCTACACCTTC. It specifies CASSLVLGQGHGYTF. The rearrangement links TRBV6-6 to TRBJ1-2; 10 bases are a match to TRBD1. Losses at the gene ends were 8 bases for V and 8 bases for J; bases not matched to a gene: 14. The CDR3 has 15 residues. Germline lookup yields CDR1 MNHNY and CDR2 SVGAGI (reference sequence).